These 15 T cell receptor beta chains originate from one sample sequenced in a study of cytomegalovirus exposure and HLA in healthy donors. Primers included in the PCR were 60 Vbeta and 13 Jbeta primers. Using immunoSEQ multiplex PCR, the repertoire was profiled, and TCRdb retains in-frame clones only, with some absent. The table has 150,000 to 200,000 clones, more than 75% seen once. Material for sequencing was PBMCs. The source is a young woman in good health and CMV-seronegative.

The CDR3 reads CASKPRPGLAGGSTAYNEQFF. CDR3 nucleotide sequence: TGTGCCAGTAAGCCTCGGCCCGGACTAGCGGGAGGGAGTACTGCCTACAATGAGCAGTTCTTC. The rearrangement links TRBV19 to TRBJ2-1, with 15 bases fitting TRBD2. CDR3 size: 21 residues. Germline CDR1 is LNHDA and CDR2 is SQIVND (reference sequence). The J segment lost 2 bases and the V segment lost 7 bases, leaving 18 bases of the junction unmatched.

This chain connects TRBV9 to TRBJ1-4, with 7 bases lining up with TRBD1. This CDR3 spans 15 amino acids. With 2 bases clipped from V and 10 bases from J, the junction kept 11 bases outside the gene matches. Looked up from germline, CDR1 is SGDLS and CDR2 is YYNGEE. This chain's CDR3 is CASSVHDREFVKLFF. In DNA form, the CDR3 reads TGTGCCAGCAGCGTCCACGACAGGGAATTCGTAAAACTGTTTTTT. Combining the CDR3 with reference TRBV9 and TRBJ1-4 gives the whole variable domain DSGVTQTPKHLITATGQRVTLRCSPRSGDLSVYWYQQSLDQGLQFLIQYYNGEERAKGNILERFSAQQFPDLHSELNLSSLELGDSALYFCASSVHDREFVKLFFGSGTQLSVL.

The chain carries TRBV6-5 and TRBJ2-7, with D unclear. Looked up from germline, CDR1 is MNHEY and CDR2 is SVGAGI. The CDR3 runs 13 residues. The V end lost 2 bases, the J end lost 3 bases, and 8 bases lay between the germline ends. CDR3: CASSYASGYEQYF. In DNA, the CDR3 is TGTGCCAGCAGTTACGCGTCAGGCTACGAGCAGTACTTC.

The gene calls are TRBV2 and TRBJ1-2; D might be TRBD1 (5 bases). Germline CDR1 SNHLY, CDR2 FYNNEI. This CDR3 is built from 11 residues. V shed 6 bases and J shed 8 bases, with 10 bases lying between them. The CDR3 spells CASRRGVGYTF. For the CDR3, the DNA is TGTGCCAGCAGAAGGGGCGTCGGCTACACCTTC.

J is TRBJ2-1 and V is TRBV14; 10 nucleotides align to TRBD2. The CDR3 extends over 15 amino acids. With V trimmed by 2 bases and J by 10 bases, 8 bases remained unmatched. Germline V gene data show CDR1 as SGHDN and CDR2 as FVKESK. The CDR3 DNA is TGTGCCAGCAGCCAATTCGGGGGTAGCGGGGGGGAGCAGTTCTTC. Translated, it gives CASSQFGGSGGEQFF. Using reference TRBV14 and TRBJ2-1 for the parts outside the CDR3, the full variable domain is EAGVTQFPSHSVIEKGQTVTLRCDPISGHDNLYWYRRVMGKEIKFLLHFVKESKQDESGMPNNRFLAERTGGTYSTLKVQPAELEDSGVYFCASSQFGGSGGEQFFGPGTRLTVL.

The DNA for the CDR3 is TGTGCCAGCTCTCCGGCTAGCGGGAGTATAACTTCCTACAATGAGCAGTTCTTC. It specifies CASSPASGSITSYNEQFF. The gene calls are TRBV7-3 and TRBJ2-1; 10 positions agree with TRBD2. The CDR3 totals 18 residues. The V gene end was trimmed by 8 bases and the J gene end by 1 base; junction bases not matched to a gene: 14. Germline V gives CDR1 SGHTA, CDR2 FQGTGA.

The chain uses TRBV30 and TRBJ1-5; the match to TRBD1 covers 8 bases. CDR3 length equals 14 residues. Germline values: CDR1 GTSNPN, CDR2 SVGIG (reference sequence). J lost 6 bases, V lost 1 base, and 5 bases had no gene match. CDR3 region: CAWSAGQGGQPQHF. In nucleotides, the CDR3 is TGTGCCTGGAGTGCTGGACAGGGTGGTCAGCCCCAGCATTTT.

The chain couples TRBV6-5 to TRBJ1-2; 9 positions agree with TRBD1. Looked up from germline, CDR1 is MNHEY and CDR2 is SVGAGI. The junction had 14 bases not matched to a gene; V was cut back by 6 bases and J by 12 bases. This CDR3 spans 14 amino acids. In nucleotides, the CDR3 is TGTGCCAGCAGGAAATGGACAGGGGATGACGGCCACACCTTC. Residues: CASRKWTGDDGHTF.

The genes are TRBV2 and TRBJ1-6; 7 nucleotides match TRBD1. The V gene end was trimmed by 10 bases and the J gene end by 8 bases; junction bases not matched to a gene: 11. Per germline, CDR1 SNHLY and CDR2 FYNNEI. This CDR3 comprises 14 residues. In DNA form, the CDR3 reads TGTGCCAAAGAGCAGGGGGGCACGGATTCACCCCTCCACTTT. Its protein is CAKEQGGTDSPLHF.

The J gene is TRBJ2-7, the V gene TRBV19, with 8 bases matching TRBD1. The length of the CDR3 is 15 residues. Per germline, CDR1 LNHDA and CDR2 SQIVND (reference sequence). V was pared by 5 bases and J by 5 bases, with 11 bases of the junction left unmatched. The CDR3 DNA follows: TGTGCCAGTAGTCCCCGGGCAGGGGGCTACCACGAGCAGTACTTC. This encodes CASSPRAGGYHEQYF.

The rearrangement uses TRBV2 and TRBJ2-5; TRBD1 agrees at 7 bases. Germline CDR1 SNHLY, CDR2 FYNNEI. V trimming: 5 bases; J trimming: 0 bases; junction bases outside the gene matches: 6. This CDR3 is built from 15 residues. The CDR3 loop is CASSRRQGYQETQYF. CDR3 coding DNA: TGTGCCAGCAGTCGGAGACAGGGCTACCAAGAGACCCAGTACTTC.

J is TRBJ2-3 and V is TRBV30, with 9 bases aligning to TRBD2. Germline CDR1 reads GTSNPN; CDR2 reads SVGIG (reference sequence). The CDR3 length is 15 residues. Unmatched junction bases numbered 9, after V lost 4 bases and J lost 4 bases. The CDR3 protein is CAWKELAGRADTQYF. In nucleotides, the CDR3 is TGTGCCTGGAAGGAGCTAGCGGGAAGGGCAGATACGCAGTATTTT. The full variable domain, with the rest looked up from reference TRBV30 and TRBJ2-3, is SQTIHQWPATLVQPVGSPLSLECTVEGTSNPNLYWYRQAAGRGLQLLFYSVGIGQISSEVPQNLSASRPQDRQFILSSKKLLLSDSGFYLCAWKELAGRADTQYFGPGTRLTVL.

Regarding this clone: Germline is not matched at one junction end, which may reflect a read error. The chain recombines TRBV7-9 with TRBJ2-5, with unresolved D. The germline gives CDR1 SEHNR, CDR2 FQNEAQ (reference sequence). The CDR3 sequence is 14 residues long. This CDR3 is CSSSLVQDQETQYF. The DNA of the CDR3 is TGTTCCAGCAGCTTAGTTCAGGATCAAGAGACCCAGTACTTC.

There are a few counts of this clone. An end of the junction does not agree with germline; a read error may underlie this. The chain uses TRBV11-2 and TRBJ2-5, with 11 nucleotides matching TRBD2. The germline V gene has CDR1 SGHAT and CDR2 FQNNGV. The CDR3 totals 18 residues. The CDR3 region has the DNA TGTGCCAGCAGCTTCCGCCTAGCGGGGGGTCCGCCCCAAGAGGCCCAGTACTTC. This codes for CASSFRLAGGPPQEAQYF.

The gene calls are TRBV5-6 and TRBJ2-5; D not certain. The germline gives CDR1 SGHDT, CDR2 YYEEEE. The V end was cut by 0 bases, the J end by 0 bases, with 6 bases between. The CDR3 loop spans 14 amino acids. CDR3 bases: TGTGCCAGCAGCTTGGCCACAGACCAAGAGACCCAGTACTTC. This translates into CASSLATDQETQYF.